Listed here are 32 T cell receptor beta chains from one sample, sequenced in a study of T cell responses to AZD1222 COVID-19 vaccine. The protocol was immunoSEQ multiplex PCR, while the TCRdb copy is restricted to in-frame clones and leaves out a portion. The sample contains tens of thousands of clones, roughly nine tenths of which appear only once. The sequencing used peripheral blood, collected on day 0 of AZD1222 vaccination. These receptors all stem from an adult in good health.

This clone is deemed medium-sized. This chain uses TRBV6-2 or TRBV6-3 with TRBJ2-1; D call uncertain. Germline V gene data show CDR1 as MNHEY and CDR2 as SVGEGT. V was pared by 0 bases and J by 8 bases, with 8 bases between. The CDR3 is 13 amino acids. CDR3 sequence reads: CASSYSTGHEQFF. CDR3 bases: TGTGCCAGCAGTTACTCCACGGGCCATGAGCAGTTCTTC.

This clone was seen once. The rearrangement links TRBV3-1 (or the pseudogene TRBV3-2) to TRBJ2-4, with D maybe TRBD1 (7 bases). Germline V gene data show CDR1 as LGHDT and CDR2 as YNNKEL (reference sequence). CDR3 size: 14 residues. Trimming stripped 3 bases from V and 9 bases from J, with 15 bases between. The CDR3 DNA reads TGTGCCAGCAGCCATTCGACAGGGACTCGCATTCAGTACTTC. Protein sequence: CASSHSTGTRIQYF.

J is TRBJ1-1 and V is TRBV11-3; the D gene is possibly TRBD1 (5 bases). The CDR3 spans 15 residues. V was cut by 0 bases and J by 4 bases, with 12 bases left in between. Germline V gene data show CDR1 as SGHNT and CDR2 as YENEEA. The CDR3 DNA sequence: TGTGCCAGCAGCTTAGATGTGGGGCCGGGCACTGAAGCTTTCTTT. This sequence encodes CASSLDVGPGTEAFF.

This chain joins TRBV5-1 and TRBJ1-2; D gene uncertain. CDR1 is SGHRS, CDR2 YFSETQ, per germline. Trimming took 0 bases from V and 1 from J, leaving 7 bases between them. This CDR3 has 14 amino acids. Written as DNA, the CDR3 is TGCGCCAGCAGCTTGGCTCAGGTTAACTATGGCTACACCTTC. It is translated as CASSLAQVNYGYTF. The full variable domain, completed using reference TRBV5-1 and TRBJ1-2, is KAGVTQTPRYLIKTRGQQVTLSCSPISGHRSVSWYQQTPGQGLQFLFEYFSETQRNKGNFPGRFSGRQFSNSRSEMNVSTLELGDSALYLCASSLAQVNYGYTFGSGTRLTVV.

V gene TRBV7-2 combines with J gene TRBJ1-6; 9 positions agree with TRBD1. Germline V lookup: CDR1 SGHTA, CDR2 FQGNSA. The CDR3 loop spans 15 amino acids. V shed 2 bases, J shed 8 bases, and the junction held 4 bases outside the gene matches. CDR3 protein: CASSLTGQGDSPLHF. The CDR3 nucleotides are TGTGCCAGCAGCTTAACGGGACAGGGTGATTCACCCCTCCACTTT.

J is TRBJ2-7 and V is TRBV19; a possible D gene is TRBD2 (5 bases). The CDR3 extends over 15 amino acids. V lost 5 bases and J lost 6, with 20 bases in between. CDR1 is LNHDA and CDR2 is SQIVND in the germline V gene (reference sequence). The CDR3 DNA follows: TGTGCCAGTAGTGGTGGAGGTTTGGGTTTTCGCGAGCAGTACTTC. Translated, it gives CASSGGGLGFREQYF.

The rearrangement joins TRBV30 to TRBJ1-1, with TRBD1 as a possible D gene (5 bases). Germline CDR1 and CDR2: GTSNPN and SVGIG (reference sequence). V was shortened by 3 bases and J by 9 bases, with 17 bases between the two germline ends. The CDR3 sequence is 13 residues long. The CDR3 here is CAWSSGAFFQAFF. The DNA of the CDR3 is TGTGCCTGGAGCTCCGGGGCCTTCTTCCAAGCTTTCTTT.

V usage is TRBV7-2 and J usage is TRBJ1-1, with D maybe TRBD1 (6 bases). The CDR3 runs 14 residues. Germline lookup yields CDR1 SGHTA and CDR2 FQGNSA. The ends were cut back, 6 bases at V and 1 base at J, with 12 bases in the middle. This CDR3 reads CASRGGRANTEAFF. CDR3 bases: TGTGCCAGCAGGGGGGGCAGGGCGAACACTGAAGCTTTCTTT.

The count of this clone is one. The chain has TRBV25-1 and TRBJ1-2, with D perhaps TRBD1 (6 bases). This CDR3 is 16 amino acids long. Germline values: CDR1 MGHDK, CDR2 SYGVNS. With 5 bases removed from V and 6 bases from J, the gap between germline ends came to 22 bases. The CDR3 bases are TGTGCCAGCAGTTCAAAGGGACACCCGACGGGGGATGGCTACACCTTC. Encoded protein: CASSSKGHPTGDGYTF.

The chain employs TRBV2 and TRBJ2-7, with D perhaps matching TRBD1 (5 bases). Trimming stripped 0 bases from V and 1 base from J, with 10 bases between. CDR1 and CDR2 from the germline V gene are SNHLY and FYNNEI. The CDR3 spans 15 residues. This CDR3 is CASSEAGLLSYEQYF. CDR3 bases: TGTGCCAGCAGTGAAGCGGGGCTTCTTTCCTACGAGCAGTACTTC.

This chain uses TRBV4-1 with TRBJ1-2, with D unresolved. Trimming shortened V by 0 bases and J by 7 bases, and 21 bases separated the two germline ends. The CDR3 length is 17 residues. Germline V CDR1 and CDR2: MGHRA, YSYEKL. The CDR3 DNA reads TGCGCCAGCAGCCAAGAGGTCGGATTTGCAGAGAAAAGTGGCTACACCTTC. This translates into CASSQEVGFAEKSGYTF.

The rearrangement uses TRBV2 and TRBJ2-7; D not certain. Trimming removed 8 bases at V and 2 bases at J, with 19 bases between. The V gene's germline CDR1 is SNHLY and CDR2 FYNNEI. This CDR3 contains 15 residues. CDR3 sequence: CASGVIQLSAYEQYF. CDR3 sequence (DNA): TGTGCCAGCGGCGTTATTCAACTCTCCGCCTACGAGCAGTACTTC.

J is TRBJ1-1 and V is TRBV28; TRBD1 matches 11 bases. Per germline, CDR1 MDHEN and CDR2 SYDVKM. The V and J ends lost 6 bases and 4 bases, in that order; junction bases with no gene match: 4. This CDR3 spans 14 amino acids. The CDR3 region has the DNA TGTGCCAGCAGCCCGGACAGGGGGCCCACTGAAGCTTTCTTT. Its translation: CASSPDRGPTEAFF.

The chain combines TRBV5-1 with TRBJ1-3; D is uncertain. The CDR3 runs to 17 residues. CDR1 and CDR2 (germline): SGHRS, YFSETQ. The V and J ends lost 4 bases and 4 bases respectively, with 21 bases between them. The CDR3 DNA reads as TGCGCCAGCAGCCACAACACCCTCTCTGCGTCCGGAAACACCATATATTTT. This translates into CASSHNTLSASGNTIYF.

V gene TRBV10-3 combines with J gene TRBJ1-1; 10 nucleotides agree with TRBD1. Germline V CDR1 and CDR2: ENHRY, SYGVKD. CDR3 length: 14 residues. J lost 7 bases, V lost 10 bases, and 12 bases had no gene match. The CDR3 sequence: CASDRDRGRGEAFF. The CDR3 nucleotides are TGTGCCAGCGACCGGGACAGGGGTCGCGGTGAAGCTTTCTTT.

In its sample, this clone was seen once. The rearrangement joins TRBV25-1 to TRBJ2-1, with 8 bases fitting TRBD2. Germline V lookup: CDR1 MGHDK, CDR2 SYGVNS. J lost 9 bases, V lost 6 bases, and 13 bases had no gene match. The CDR3 runs 15 residues. The CDR3 is CASSSLAGLGSEQFF. CDR3 sequence (DNA): TGTGCCAGCAGCTCCCTAGCGGGCCTCGGCAGTGAGCAGTTCTTC.

This sequence joins TRBV29-1 and TRBJ1-2; 7 bases match TRBD1. The CDR3 runs 14 residues. Trimming cost V 8 bases and J 3 bases; bases outside gene matches: 12. Germline assignment: CDR1 SQVTM and CDR2 ANQGSEA. In DNA, the CDR3 is TGCAGCACCCCCCGGGGTACAGGGGACTATGGCTACACCTTC. Amino acid sequence: CSTPRGTGDYGYTF.

The chain recombines TRBV5-1 with TRBJ2-1; TRBD2 matches at 10 bases. V was clipped by 4 bases and J by 0 bases; unmatched bases: 7. Germline lookup yields CDR1 SGHRS and CDR2 YFSETQ. This CDR3 is built from 17 residues. The CDR3 nucleotides read TGCGCCAGCAGCACGGACCCTAGCGGGAGCTCCTACAATGAGCAGTTCTTC. Translating it yields CASSTDPSGSSYNEQFF.

The genes are TRBV4-1 and TRBJ2-3; D unresolved. Germline V gene lookup returns CDR1 MGHRA and CDR2 YSYEKL. The ends were cut back, 1 base at V and 2 bases at J, with 7 bases in the middle. The length of the CDR3 is 14 residues. The CDR3 DNA follows: TGCGCCAGCAGCCAAGCCCAGGTCACAGATACGCAGTATTTT. Encoded protein: CASSQAQVTDTQYF.

This clone was recorded once. The chain has TRBV10-1 and TRBJ2-7, with 14 positions matching TRBD2. The CDR3 loop spans 17 amino acids. The germline gives CDR1 WNHNN, CDR2 SYGVQD (reference sequence). Trimming at V came to 0 bases and at J to 4 bases, leaving 5 bases not matched to a gene. The DNA of the CDR3 is TGCGCCAGCAGTGAGTCCGGGACTAGCGGGAGTTGGTACGAGCAGTACTTC. This sequence encodes CASSESGTSGSWYEQYF.

The gene calls are TRBV18 and TRBJ2-7, with 8 bases matching TRBD2. J lost 6 bases, V lost 3 bases, and 4 bases had no gene match. This CDR3 has 13 residues. Germline assignment: CDR1 KGHSH and CDR2 LQKENI. CDR3 sequence: CASSPGLESEQYF. The CDR3 DNA reads TGTGCCAGCTCACCGGGACTAGAGAGCGAGCAGTACTTC.

The rearrangement joins TRBV5-4 to TRBJ2-6; the D call may be TRBD1 or TRBD2 (6 bases each). The CDR3 spans 15 residues. The V gene's germline CDR1 is SGHNT and CDR2 YYREEE (reference sequence). V was trimmed by 4 bases and J by 4 bases, leaving 12 bases between them. CDR3 residues: CASSQEGTGANVLTF. CDR3 in DNA: TGTGCCAGCAGCCAGGAGGGGACAGGGGCCAACGTCCTGACTTTC.

The DNA for the CDR3 is TGTGCCAGCAGTCGCCCGGGACAGGGGGGTTCCGAGCAGTACTTC. Translation: CASSRPGQGGSEQYF. The V gene is TRBV6-5, the J gene TRBJ2-7; 11 nucleotides match TRBD1. The CDR3 length is 15 residues. The germline V gene has CDR1 MNHEY and CDR2 SVGAGI. V was clipped by 5 bases and J by 6 bases; unmatched bases: 9.

This clone was seen a few times. The chain links TRBV29-1 to TRBJ1-2; D is unclear. CDR3 length: 13 residues. Between the trimmed V and J ends, which lost 0 bases and 4 bases, there was a span of 9 bases. The germline V gene encodes CDR1 SQVTM and CDR2 ANQGSEA. The CDR3 bases are TGCAGCGTTGAAGATAACGACGCCTATGGCTACACCTTC. It specifies CSVEDNDAYGYTF.

V gene TRBV7-9 combines with J gene TRBJ2-1, with TRBD1 matching over 7 bases. This CDR3 has 14 residues. Germline assignment: CDR1 SEHNR and CDR2 FQNEAQ (reference sequence). V trimming: 4 bases; J trimming: 5 bases; junction bases outside the gene matches: 5. The CDR3 sequence is CASSSWQGDNEQFF. For the CDR3, the DNA is TGTGCCAGCAGCTCGTGGCAGGGGGACAATGAGCAGTTCTTC.

This clone was seen a few times. The V and J genes are TRBV6-1 and TRBJ2-7, with D possibly TRBD2 on 5 matching bases. Germline V gene data show CDR1 as MNHNS and CDR2 as SASEGT. Trimming took 2 bases from V and 2 from J, leaving 10 bases between them. There are 14 residues in the CDR3. The CDR3 nucleotides read TGTGCCAGCAGTGAACAGGACGGGACCTACGAGCAGTACTTC. It yields the protein CASSEQDGTYEQYF.

The V call is TRBV6-5, the J call TRBJ1-5, with D perhaps matching TRBD1 (6 bases). Germline V gene lookup returns CDR1 MNHEY and CDR2 SVGAGI. The germline V and J ends were trimmed by 10 bases and 4 bases, with 11 bases remaining between them. The CDR3 loop spans 12 amino acids. CDR3: CAIGQFNQPQHF. CDR3 nucleotides: TGTGCCATCGGACAGTTTAATCAGCCCCAGCATTTT.

The chain has TRBV5-6 and TRBJ1-2; D not resolved. The CDR3 covers 15 residues. The V and J ends lost 4 bases and 2 bases respectively, with 15 bases between them. Looked up from germline, CDR1 is SGHDT and CDR2 is YYEEEE. CDR3 in amino acids: CASSPIGRPNYGYTF. In DNA form, the CDR3 reads TGTGCCAGCAGCCCAATAGGACGGCCGAACTATGGCTACACCTTC.

V and J are TRBV23-1 and TRBJ1-2, with D maybe TRBD1 (6 bases). TRBV23-1 is placed among ORFs of uncertain function. Trimming removed 3 bases at V and 3 bases at J, with 17 bases between. The CDR3 loop spans 16 amino acids. CDR3 amino acids: CASSHTYREKHYGYTF. As DNA, the CDR3 is TGCGCCAGCAGTCATACCTACAGGGAAAAACACTATGGCTACACCTTC.

The chain links TRBV7-9 to TRBJ2-7; tentatively, D is TRBD1 (6 bases). V was pared by 5 bases and J by 3 bases, with 17 bases between. The CDR3 runs 15 residues. Germline V gives CDR1 SEHNR, CDR2 FQNEAQ (reference sequence). Here the CDR3 DNA reads TGTGCCAGCAGCCCCGGGTCCAGGGGCCTCTACGAGCAGTACTTC. Protein: CASSPGSRGLYEQYF.

J is TRBJ2-5 and V is TRBV2; the match to TRBD1 covers 7 bases. Germline V gene data show CDR1 as SNHLY and CDR2 as FYNNEI. The CDR3 is made up of 17 amino acids. The ends lost 2 bases at V and 1 base at J; junction bases unmatched: 10. CDR3 region: CASSEPPRQGIQETQYF. CDR3 bases: TGTGCCAGCAGTGAACCCCCCCGACAGGGTATCCAAGAGACCCAGTACTTC.

This clone has a handful of counts. The genes are TRBV12-3 or TRBV12-4 and TRBJ1-6; no clear D. V was trimmed by 3 bases and J by 8 bases, leaving 8 bases between them. This CDR3 region has 13 residues. CDR3 loop: CASSLDGDSPLHF. CDR3 sequence (DNA): TGTGCCAGCAGTTTGGACGGAGATTCACCCCTCCACTTT.